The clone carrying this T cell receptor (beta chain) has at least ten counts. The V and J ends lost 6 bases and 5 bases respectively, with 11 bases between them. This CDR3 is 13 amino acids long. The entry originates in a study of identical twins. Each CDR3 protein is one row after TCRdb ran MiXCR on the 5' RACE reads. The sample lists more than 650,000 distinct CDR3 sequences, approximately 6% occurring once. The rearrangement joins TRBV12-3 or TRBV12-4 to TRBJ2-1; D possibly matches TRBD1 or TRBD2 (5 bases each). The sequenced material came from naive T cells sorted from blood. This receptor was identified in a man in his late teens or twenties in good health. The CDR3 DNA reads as TGTGCCAGCAGGACCGGGACCAACAATGAGCAGTTCTTC. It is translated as CASRTGTNNEQFF.